This record concerns one T cell receptor beta chain sequence. The target antigen is unknown. This specimen comes from a study of shared clonotypes between healthy human individuals. Whole-study context: Each donor's CD8 memory used one plate, CD8 naive two, each CD4 subset three.

The germline V gene encodes CDR1 SGHTS and CDR2 YDEGEE. There are 15 residues in the CDR3. V shed 4 bases and J 4 bases; nucleotides not matched to a gene: 7. Assay used: immunoSEQ multiplex PCR; TCRdb lists only in-frame clones, some missing. The sample contains about 2.3 million clones, just under 95% of which appear only once. Points from the study as a whole: Naive subsets generally exceeded memory subsets in estimated richness.

The genes are TRBV5-8 and TRBJ1-5, with 8 bases aligning to TRBD1. The receptor was derived from a man aged 18 to 30 in good health. Some clones in this sample may be carry-over from other donors' samples. Sequenced material: naive CD4+ T cells from PBMCs. The subset: CD45RA+ positively selected. CDR3 in amino acids: CASSDRGGRNQPQHF. Written as DNA, the CDR3 is TGTGCCAGCAGCGACAGGGGCGGAAGGAATCAGCCCCAGCATTTT. The entire variable domain, with the rest obtained from reference TRBV5-8 and TRBJ1-5, is as follows: EAGVTQSPTHLIKTRGQQATLRCSPISGHTSVYWYQQALGLGLQFLLWYDEGEERNRGNFPPRFSGRQFPNYSSELNVNALELEDSALYLCASSDRGGRNQPQHFGDGTRLSIL.